The 18 T cell receptor beta chains presented below share a single source sample, sequenced in a study of identical twins. TCRdb independently ran MiXCR on the 5' RACE reads; one entry per CDR3 protein. The sample yields about 390,000 distinct CDR3 sequences, 9% seen once. The sample taken for sequencing was naive T cells sorted from blood. These receptors were collected from a woman aged 50 to 60 in good health.

This clonotype turned up a few times. The genes are TRBV11-3 and TRBJ2-6, with 7 nucleotides matching TRBD1. Germline values: CDR1 SGHNT, CDR2 YENEEA. V shed 7 bases, J shed 0 bases, and the junction held 6 bases outside the gene matches. The CDR3 runs 16 residues. CDR3 bases: TGTGCCAGCACAGACAGGGTTCACTCTGGGGCCAACGTCCTGACTTTC. As protein: CASTDRVHSGANVLTF. Full variable domain (missing parts from reference TRBV11-3 and TRBJ2-6): EAGVVQSPRYKIIEKKQPVAFWCNPISGHNTLYWYLQNLGQGPELLIRYENEEAVDDSQLPKDRFSAERLKGVDSTLKIQPAELGDSAVYLCASTDRVHSGANVLTFGAGSRLTVL.

V usage is TRBV12-3 or TRBV12-4 and J usage is TRBJ2-5; unclear D gene. Between the trimmed V and J ends, which lost 3 bases and 5 bases, there was a span of 19 bases. This CDR3 has 16 residues. The CDR3 region is CASSFIGRTVGETQYF. The CDR3 nucleotides are TGTGCCAGCAGTTTTATCGGTCGCACGGTTGGGGAGACCCAGTACTTC.

This clonotype appeared once. CDR3 sequence: CACLRAGGNEQYF. The CDR3, as DNA: TGTGCCTGTCTAAGGGCGGGGGGAAACGAGCAGTACTTC. The chain employs TRBV30 and TRBJ2-7; 8 nucleotides line up with TRBD2. Looked up from germline, CDR1 is GTSNPN and CDR2 is SVGIG (reference sequence). The CDR3 is 13 residues long. V trimming: 6 bases; J trimming: 5 bases; junction bases outside the gene matches: 9.

This clonotype showed up just a few times. The rearrangement links TRBV7-8 to TRBJ1-5; D remains unclear. CDR1 is SGHVS, CDR2 FQNEAQ, per germline. The CDR3 has 14 residues. V was shortened by 2 bases and J by 6 bases, with 11 bases between the two germline ends. The CDR3 region is CASSLLGPGQPQHF. CDR3 nucleotide sequence: TGTGCCAGCAGCTTACTAGGGCCGGGTCAGCCCCAGCATTTT.

The V call is TRBV20-1, the J call TRBJ2-6; no definite D call. The CDR3 totals 15 residues. V was cut by 3 bases and J by 0 bases, with 9 bases left in between. The germline CDR1 and CDR2 sequences are DFQATT and SNEGSKA (reference sequence). The CDR3 nucleotides are TGCAGTGCTAGGGGCGGATACTCTGGGGCCAACGTCCTGACTTTC. Amino acid sequence: CSARGGYSGANVLTF.

This chain joins TRBV12-3 or TRBV12-4 and TRBJ2-7; D is perhaps TRBD2 (6 bases). The CDR3 is 13 residues long. V lost 8 bases to trimming and J lost 3 bases, with 14 bases between them. CDR3 nucleotide sequence: TGTGCCAGCCGGAGACTAGGGGACTACGAGCAGTACTTC. Translated, it gives CASRRLGDYEQYF.

This clonotype occurred a few times. V is TRBV7-9 and J is TRBJ2-7, with D uncertain. This CDR3 spans 14 amino acids. CDR1 and CDR2 (germline): SEHNR, FQNEAQ (reference sequence). V lost 3 bases and J 0 bases, leaving 9 bases between the germline ends. The CDR3 spells CASSLMGSSYEQYV. The CDR3 DNA is TGTGCCAGCAGCTTGATGGGCAGCTCCTACGAGCAGTACGTC.

Regarding this clonotype: At one end the junction does not follow the germline gene, possibly because of a read error. This sequence joins TRBV5-1 and TRBJ2-7; unclear D gene. CDR1 and CDR2 from the germline V gene are SGHRS and YFSETQ. The CDR3 has 13 residues. The CDR3 is CASSLDVTYEQYF. In nucleotides, the CDR3 is TGCGCCAGCAGTTTGGACGTAACCTACGAGCAGTACTTC.

This clonotype turned up a few times. The CDR3 spells CASSSSIFANTEAFF. The CDR3 nucleotides are TGTGCCAGCAGTTCCTCCATCTTCGCCAACACTGAAGCTTTCTTT. The gene calls are TRBV6-6 and TRBJ1-1; D is unclear. CDR1 is MNHNY, CDR2 SVGAGI, per germline (reference sequence). The CDR3 extends over 15 amino acids. V lost 4 bases and J lost 2, with 14 bases in between.

This clonotype has more than one count but fewer than ten. The J gene is TRBJ1-1, the V gene TRBV5-1; D might be TRBD1 (6 bases). The CDR3 has 16 amino acids. Trimming took off 1 base at V and 3 bases at J, with 16 bases between the two ends. CDR1 SGHRS and CDR2 YFSETQ come from the germline V gene. This CDR3 is CASSLTRRGSDTEAFF. Written as DNA, the CDR3 is TGCGCCAGCAGCTTGACACGAAGGGGGTCGGACACTGAAGCTTTCTTT.

The rearrangement links TRBV2 to TRBJ2-2, with D possibly matching TRBD1 (6 bases). The length of the CDR3 is 14 residues. V lost 9 bases to trimming and J lost 2 bases, with 13 bases between them. Germline-derived CDR1 and CDR2 are SNHLY and FYNNEI. CDR3 loop: CASIRQVNTGELFF. The CDR3 DNA sequence: TGTGCCAGTATAAGACAGGTTAACACCGGGGAGCTGTTTTTT. The full variable domain, in which reference TRBV2 and TRBJ2-2 provide the parts outside the CDR3, is EPEVTQTPSHQVTQMGQEVILRCVPISNHLYFYWYRQILGQKVEFLVSFYNNEISEKSEIFDDQFSVERPDGSNFTLKIRSTKLEDSAMYFCASIRQVNTGELFFGEGSRLTVL.

The CDR3 here is CASSSRGREAEAFF. The CDR3 DNA reads TGCGCCAGCAGTTCCAGGGGGCGCGAGGCTGAAGCTTTCTTT. The chain carries TRBV5-1 and TRBJ1-1, with 8 bases aligning to TRBD1. Germline V gives CDR1 SGHRS, CDR2 YFSETQ. After removal of 5 bases from V and 6 bases from J, the junction contained 9 bases not matched to a gene. The CDR3 has 14 residues.

This clonotype was counted ten times or more. The CDR3: CSVDDTQYF. In DNA form, the CDR3 reads TGCAGCGTTGACGATACGCAGTATTTT. J is TRBJ2-3 and V is TRBV29-1; D not resolved. This CDR3 has 9 amino acids. CDR1 is SQVTM, CDR2 ANQGSEA, per germline. Trimming cost V 3 bases and J 6 bases, with 1 base left between them.

The V gene is TRBV12-3 or TRBV12-4, the J gene TRBJ2-7; D is unresolved. The V end lost 2 bases, the J end lost 9 bases, and 11 bases lay between the germline ends. This CDR3 has 12 residues. The DNA for the CDR3 is TGTGCCAGCAGTTTAAATAGGGAAGGGCAGTACGTC. Translated: CASSLNREGQYV.

This clonotype occurred a few times. This sequence joins TRBV7-6 and TRBJ2-2, with D possibly TRBD1 on 6 matching bases. The CDR3 has 18 amino acids. Germline assignment: CDR1 SGHVS and CDR2 FNYEAQ. Trimming shortened V by 1 base and J by 4 bases, and 19 bases separated the two germline ends. Here the CDR3 reads CASSLEPLRTQGTGELFF. The CDR3 region has the DNA TGTGCCAGCAGCTTAGAGCCTCTTCGGACACAGGGCACCGGGGAGCTGTTTTTT.

The sample holds a few counts of this clonotype. The gene calls are TRBV29-1 and TRBJ1-1; D remains ambiguous. This CDR3 comprises 9 residues. Germline loops: CDR1 SQVTM, CDR2 ANQGSEA. V lost 3 bases and J 11 bases, leaving 7 bases between the germline ends. The CDR3 loop is CSVDGLAFF. Here the CDR3 DNA reads TGCAGCGTTGACGGGCTCGCTTTCTTT.

This rearrangement joins TRBV21-1 to TRBJ2-1; the table gives TRBD1 as D, unverified against the DNA. TRBV21-1 is classified as a pseudogene. This CDR3 is built from 15 residues. Here the CDR3 DNA reads TGTGCCAGCAGCTTCCGGACAGGGTTAAGGTATGAGCAGTTCTTC. Protein: CASSFRTGLRYEQFF.

This clonotype was counted only a few times. The chain is built from TRBV3-1 and TRBJ2-7, with D unclear. Per the germline V gene, CDR1 is LGHDT and CDR2 is YNNKEL (reference sequence). The CDR3 is made up of 15 amino acids. Deletions cut 4 bases from V and 2 bases from J, with 15 bases between. The CDR3 DNA reads TGTGCCAGCAGCCCTCGACCAGCGCCACCCTACGAGCAGTACTTC. It specifies CASSPRPAPPYEQYF.